Listed below are T cell receptor beta chains from one sample, sequenced in a study of early T cells in non-severe SARS-CoV-2 infection. TCRdb re-derived calls from the 5' RACE reads in MiXCR, one entry per CDR3 protein. The data hold about 61,000 distinct CDR3 sequences, with around 9.9% observed a single time. Sequences were obtained from whole blood. The receptors derive from an adult who was a healthcare worker with PCR-confirmed SARS-CoV-2 infection or an uninfected control (not recorded which). The CDR3 runs from the conserved cysteine through the conserved F or W. The D gene is left open where the match is weak. The size entry is marked missing in some rows and otherwise reads once, few, many or a size class.

many	-	TRBJ2-3	TRBV2	TGTGCCAGCACCCCCCGGGACCGCACAGATACGCAGTATTTT	CASTPRDRTDTQYF
few	TRBD1	TRBJ2-1	TRBV12-5	TGTGCTAGTGGCCCTAATATACGGGACAGGTACAATGAGCAGTTCTTC	CASGPNIRDRYNEQFF
-	-	TRBJ1-4	TRBV9	TGTGCCAGCACCCCAGTTGCAACTAATGAAAAACTGTTTTTT	CASTPVATNEKLFF
few	TRBD1	TRBJ1-6	TRBV5-8	TGTGCCAGCAGCCGGGGACAGGGCAATAATTCACCCCTCCACTTT	CASSRGQGNNSPLHF
-	-	TRBJ2-1	TRBV30	TGTGCCTGGAGTCGCGACAGGAGCTCCTACAATGAGCAGTTCTTC	CAWSRDRSSYNEQFF
-	-	TRBJ1-6	TRBV20-1	TGCAGTGCTGGAGGGGTACCCGACTCACCCCTCCACTTT	CSAGGVPDSPLHF
few	-	TRBJ2-1	TRBV11-2	TGTGCCAGCAGCCCTTTTTTTACCTACAATGAGCAGTTCTTC	CASSPFFTYNEQFF
-	-	TRBJ1-6	TRBV12-3/TRBV12-4	TGTGCCAGCAACTCCGACGGAAAGTATAATTCACCCCTCCACTTT	CASNSDGKYNSPLHF
few	TRBD2	TRBJ2-1	TRBV10-1	TGCGCCAGCAGCTCAGGGACTAGCGGGGGCAATGAGCAGTTCTTC	CASSSGTSGGNEQFF
-	TRBD1	TRBJ1-2	TRBV18	TGTGCCAGCTCACCCTCGACAGGGGACAACTATGGCTACACCTTC	CASSPSTGDNYGYTF
-	-	TRBJ2-3	TRBV5-1	TGCGCCAGCAGCTCGGGAGGGACAGGGACCGGGGATACGCAGTATTTT	CASSSGGTGTGDTQYF
few	-	TRBJ1-4	TRBV3-1	TGTGCCAGCAGCCAATCAGGGGCTAATGAAAAACTGTTTTTT	CASSQSGANEKLFF
-	TRBD1	TRBJ2-3	TRBV5-6	TGTGCCAGCAGCCAAGGACAGGGTACCATTACGCAGTATTTT	CASSQGQGTITQYF
-	-	TRBJ2-3	TRBV4-1	TGCGCCAGCAGCCAAGGGACATCACCAAATACGCAGTATTTT	CASSQGTSPNTQYF
many	-	TRBJ2-5	TRBV5-1	TGCGCCAGCAGCTTCACCAGGGGTCAAGAGACCCAGTACTTC	CASSFTRGQETQYF
-	TRBD1	TRBJ2-1	TRBV6-2/TRBV6-3	TGTGCCAGCAGGGGACAGCCCTACAATGAGCAGTTCTTC	CASRGQPYNEQFF
-	-	TRBJ2-1	TRBV6-1	TGTGCCAGCAGGAGACTAGTAGTCACCTACAATGAGCAGTTCTTC	CASRRLVVTYNEQFF
many	-	TRBJ2-3	TRBV6-1	TGTGCCAGCAGTAGGGACAGCGGGACAGATACGCAGTATTTT	CASSRDSGTDTQYF
many	TRBD1	TRBJ1-2	TRBV6-6	TGTGCCAGCAGTTACGGACAGGGGATCCGGGCCGCCCAGGATGGCTACACCTTC	CASSYGQGIRAAQDGYTF
-	TRBD2	TRBJ2-3	TRBV4-1	TGCGCCAGCAGCCAAGATTGGCTAGCGGGGGGCACAGATACGCAGTATTTT	CASSQDWLAGGTDTQYF
-	-	TRBJ1-5	TRBV12-3/TRBV12-4	TGTGCCAGCAGTCCAGGGTTTCGCAGTCAGCCCCAGCATTTT	CASSPGFRSQPQHF
few	-	TRBJ1-2	TRBV30	TGTGCCTGGAGTCCAAGACAGGACTATGGCTACACCTTC	CAWSPRQDYGYTF
many	TRBD1	TRBJ2-1	TRBV12-3/TRBV12-4	TGTGCCAGCACCCTATCATACAGGGGGGATGAGCAGTTCTTC	CASTLSYRGDEQFF
few	TRBD1	TRBJ1-4	TRBV12-3/TRBV12-4	TGTGCCAGCAGTGCCCAGGGGGCGCATTGGAATGAAAAACTGTTTTTT	CASSAQGAHWNEKLFF
few	-	TRBJ1-1	TRBV20-1	TGCAGTGCTAGTCCGGGGGCGCGCACTGAAGCTTTCTTT	CSASPGARTEAFF
many	-	TRBJ1-1	TRBV9	TGTGCCAGCAGCGTAGTCCCAGGGAACACTGAAGCTTTCTTT	CASSVVPGNTEAFF
-	TRBD2	TRBJ2-1	TRBV20-1	TGCAGTGCTAGAGGGGACGTACCGGGACTAGAATTGGAACAGTTCTTC	CSARGDVPGLELEQFF
few	-	TRBJ2-3	TRBV7-9	TGTGCCAGCAGAGCCCCCTCAGATACGCAGTATTTT	CASRAPSDTQYF
many	TRBD2	TRBJ2-5	TRBV20-1	TGCAGTGCTAGCTCGACTAGCCTCGGAGAGACCCAGTACTTC	CSASSTSLGETQYF
many	-	TRBJ1-3	TRBV18	TGTGCCAGCTCACCACCGATAGGAGGAAACACCATATATTTT	CASSPPIGGNTIYF
few	-	TRBJ1-4	TRBV6-1	TGTGCCAGCAGTGAAGCGTCCGGACAGAAGAATGAAAAACTGTTTTTT	CASSEASGQKNEKLFF
few	-	TRBJ2-5	TRBV3-1	TGTGCCAGCAGCCAAGAAGCTAAAGAGACCCAGTACTTC	CASSQEAKETQYF
many	-	TRBJ2-2	TRBV2	TGTGCCAGTGCGGCGAACACCGGGGAGCTGTTTTTT	CASAANTGELFF
-	-	TRBJ2-2	TRBV20-1	TGCAGTGCTAGAGGCCCCGGGACCCCGAACACCGGGGAGCTGTTTTTT	CSARGPGTPNTGELFF
many	-	TRBJ2-3	TRBV7-3	-	CASSSFVKQIRSIF
few	-	TRBJ2-3	TRBV10-1	TGCGCCAGCAACGACCACGGCGGGACGGAAGATACGCAGTATTTT	CASNDHGGTEDTQYF
few	TRBD2	TRBJ2-3	TRBV12-3/TRBV12-4	TGTGCCAGCAGCCCTACCGTAGCGGGGCTCACAGATACGCAGTATTTT	CASSPTVAGLTDTQYF
few	-	TRBJ2-3	TRBV12-3/TRBV12-4	TGTGCCAGCAGTCGATCAGATACGCAGTATTTT	CASSRSDTQYF
-	-	TRBJ1-1	TRBV4-1	TGCGCCAGCAGCCCTCCTGTCCGGGGTTCGACCGAAGCTTTCTTT	CASSPPVRGSTEAFF
many	-	TRBJ2-5	TRBV5-1	TGCGCCAGCAGTATTCAAGAGACCCAGTACTTC	CASSIQETQYF
-	-	TRBJ2-3	TRBV2	TGTGCCAGCCTTCGGCAGGAGACAGATACGCAGTATTTT	CASLRQETDTQYF
-	-	TRBJ2-2	TRBV18	TGTGCCAGCTCACCACTTGGGACACTCACCCTCACCGGGGAGCTGTTTTTT	CASSPLGTLTLTGELFF
-	-	TRBJ2-3	TRBV11-2	TGTGCCAGCAGCTTAGGGGGGTTGGCTACGCAGTATTTT	CASSLGGLATQYF
few	-	TRBJ1-2	TRBV4-1	TGCGCCAGCAGCCAAGATAGACAGAACTTCTATGGCTACACCTTC	CASSQDRQNFYGYTF
few	TRBD1	TRBJ2-1	TRBV20-1	TGCAGTGCTAGAGACCAACCAGGGGGCGTAGATGAGCAGTTCTTC	CSARDQPGGVDEQFF